The rows below give T cell receptor beta chains drawn from one sample of a study of OX40 agonist ivuxolimab in advanced cancers. The table came from immunoSEQ multiplex PCR; TCRdb's copy has only in-frame clones and leaves some out. The table lists about 130,000 clones, about nine tenths of them singletons, with under 0.9% in the top ten. The specimen was CD4+ or CD8+ T cells sorted from blood, collected in a trial of the OX40 agonist ivuxolimab. The receptors stem from an adult with an advanced solid tumor such as melanoma, head and neck, liver or kidney cancer. The CDR3 runs from the conserved cysteine through the conserved F or W. The D gene is left open where the match is weak. Size is omitted from some rows. Given values are once, few, many or a class for expanded clones.

cdr3_nt cdr3_aa d_call j_call clone_size v_call
TGCGCCAGCAGCTTGGAGGGGGGTCCCTACGAGCAGTACTTC CASSLEGGPYEQYF NA TRBJ2-7 NA TRBV5-1
TGTGCCAGTACCCAAGGCCTCCTGACAGGGGGCGAGCAGTACTTC CASTQGLLTGGEQYF TRBD1 TRBJ2-7 NA TRBV19
TGTGCCAGCCCGACTGCCACCGGGGAGCTGTTTTTT CASPTATGELFF NA TRBJ2-2 NA TRBV18
TGTGCCAGCAGCCCCACGCCGGGAGGGCCGGGTGAGCAGTACTTC CASSPTPGGPGEQYF TRBD2 TRBJ2-7 NA TRBV7-9
TGTGCCAGCAGCGTGCAGGGGGAACCCCTCCACTTT CASSVQGEPLHF TRBD1 TRBJ1-6 once TRBV9
TGTGCCAGTAGGGACAGGGCGGCGGACACTGAAGCTTTCTTT CASRDRAADTEAFF TRBD1 TRBJ1-1 NA TRBV19
TGTGCCAGCTCACCACCCCATCCGGAACTGTTTTTT CASSPPHPELFF NA TRBJ1-4 NA TRBV18
TGTGCCAGCAGTACGGACTCCTACGAGCAGTACTTC CASSTDSYEQYF NA TRBJ2-7 NA TRBV28
TGCGCCAGCAGCCCAGGAGAAAATTCACCCCTCCACTTT CASSPGENSPLHF NA TRBJ1-6 NA TRBV5-1
TGTGCCAGCTCACCCTATGGGGACAGTATCTCCTACGAGCAGTACTTC CASSPYGDSISYEQYF TRBD1 TRBJ2-7 NA TRBV18
TGTGCCATCCAAGACCCGAGATTAGCCAAAAACATTCAGTACTTC CAIQDPRLAKNIQYF NA TRBJ2-4 NA TRBV28
TGTGCCAGCAGTGGAGTGTTGGCGACCGGGAAGCAGTTCTTC CASSGVLATGKQFF NA TRBJ2-1 once TRBV6-1
TGCGCCAGCAGCTGGACCGGGACAGCTAATGAAAAACTGTTTTTT CASSWTGTANEKLFF TRBD1 TRBJ1-4 NA TRBV5-1
TGTGCCACCAGCAGAGGGTGGCTAGCGGGAGTCCTAAGTGGTAACGAGCAGTACTTC CATSRGWLAGVLSGNEQYF TRBD2 TRBJ2-7 NA TRBV15
TGTGCCAGCAATAGCCGGGCCCTCTCTGGAAACACCATATATTTT CASNSRALSGNTIYF NA TRBJ1-3 NA TRBV2
TGTGCCAGCAGCTGGAATACAGGCCAAGAGACCCAGTACTTC CASSWNTGQETQYF NA TRBJ2-5 few TRBV5-4
TGCGCCAGCAGCTTCGGGGGACAGCGGGCCTCCTACGAGCAGTACTTC CASSFGGQRASYEQYF NA TRBJ2-7 NA TRBV5-1
TGTGCCAGCAGCTTAAAGGGATTAGCGGGAGGCCCCCCAGATACGCAGTATTTT CASSLKGLAGGPPDTQYF TRBD2 TRBJ2-3 NA TRBV7-2
TGTGCCAGCAGCTTAGTTGGCTACGAGCAGTACTTC CASSLVGYEQYF NA TRBJ2-7 NA TRBV7-3
TGTGCCAGCAGCGTTACGGGGGCGGATCAGCCCCAGCATTTT CASSVTGADQPQHF NA TRBJ1-5 NA TRBV6-6
TGTGCCTCCTCTGGGACTCTAAATTCAGCCTACGAGCAGTACTTC CASSGTLNSAYEQYF NA TRBJ2-7 NA TRBV6-5
TGTGCCAGCAGCTTGGATGGCAGGGGGCCCTCCTACGAGCAGTACTTC CASSLDGRGPSYEQYF TRBD1 TRBJ2-7 NA TRBV5-4
TGTGCCAGCATCGAAGCGGGGGGGTCGGATGGCAATCAGCCCCAGCATTTT CASIEAGGSDGNQPQHF NA TRBJ1-5 once TRBV28
TGTGCCAGCAGCTTGGGGACTAGCGGTGGTAAGGATACGCAGTATTTT CASSLGTSGGKDTQYF TRBD2 TRBJ2-3 NA TRBV7-9
TGTGCCAGCAGTTACTTGGGGTTCGGCGAGCAGTACTTC CASSYLGFGEQYF NA TRBJ2-7 few TRBV7-3
TGCGCCAGCAGCTTGAATGTCTACCCCGGGGAGCTGTTTTTT CASSLNVYPGELFF NA TRBJ2-2 NA TRBV5-1
TGTGCCAGCAGTTCAGGGGCCGTCCAAGAGACCCAGTACTTC CASSSGAVQETQYF NA TRBJ2-5 once TRBV27
TGTGCCAGCAGGTCGGGCCTCGGGACCGGGGAGCTGTTTTTT CASRSGLGTGELFF NA TRBJ2-2 NA TRBV6-1
TGTGCCAGCAGTTTTAGCCTTGGCGAGCAGTACTTC CASSFSLGEQYF NA TRBJ2-7 NA TRBV28
TGCGCCAGCAGCCTTAATAGAAACGAGCAGTACTTC CASSLNRNEQYF NA TRBJ2-7 once TRBV5-1
TGTGCCAGCCGCAGGGCCATGGGGGGAAAACTGTTTTTT CASRRAMGGKLFF NA TRBJ1-4 once TRBV2
TGCAGCGAGCACCAGGACGGCAACTATGGCTACACCTTC CSEHQDGNYGYTF NA TRBJ1-2 once TRBV29-1
TGCGCCAGCAGCTTACAGGGAGACGGGGAGCTGTTTTTT CASSLQGDGELFF NA TRBJ2-2 NA TRBV5-1
TGTGCCAGCAGTTTGCGACAGCCTCTAAACTATGGCTACACCTTC CASSLRQPLNYGYTF NA TRBJ1-2 few TRBV6-5
TGTGCCAGCAGCCCCCGGGGGGAAGAGACCCAGTACTTC CASSPRGEETQYF TRBD2 TRBJ2-5 NA TRBV7-2
TGTGCCAGCTCACCGCGACGAGGCTCCTACGAGCAGTACTTC CASSPRRGSYEQYF NA TRBJ2-7 NA TRBV18
TGTGCCAGCAGCCCGAGACAGGGTTCCACTGAAGCTTTCTTT CASSPRQGSTEAFF TRBD1 TRBJ1-1 once TRBV9
TGTGCCAGCACCGTGACAGGGGCAAACTATGGCTACACCTTC CASTVTGANYGYTF TRBD1 TRBJ1-2 NA TRBV6-5
TGCGCCAGCAGCCCTTGGACTAGCGGCAATGAGCAGTTCTTC CASSPWTSGNEQFF TRBD2 TRBJ2-1 NA TRBV5-1
TGCGCCAGCAGCTTGGCCCCAGGGGTGGACACTGAAGCTTTCTTT CASSLAPGVDTEAFF NA TRBJ1-1 once TRBV5-1
TGTGCCAGCAGCTTAAGGGTGACGGGGAACTACGAGCAGTACTTC CASSLRVTGNYEQYF NA TRBJ2-7 NA TRBV7-8
TGTGCCAGCAGCTTCCGAACCGGGACTAGCGGGAAGTACAATGAGCAGTTCTTC CASSFRTGTSGKYNEQFF TRBD2 TRBJ2-1 NA TRBV7-9
TGTGCCAGCTCACTTGGGACAGGCCGACTTACCTACGAGCAGTACTTC CASSLGTGRLTYEQYF TRBD1 TRBJ2-7 NA TRBV18